The 8 T cell receptor beta chains reported below all come from one sample, sequenced in a study of T cells expressing NK-cell markers. TCRdb reprocessed the 5' RACE reads; each CDR3 protein has one entry and no DNA is given. The listing contains about 440,000 distinct CDR3 sequences. The source material was blood T cells: a sorted CD56 or NKG2C T cell subset, CD4+ or CD8+ T cells, or bulk PBMC T cells (not recorded which). Source of these receptors: a woman between 18 and 70 years old in good health.

V is TRBV6-5 and J is TRBJ2-1; TCRdb lists TRBD2, though no DNA is available to test this call. Germline assignment: CDR1 MNHEY and CDR2 SVGAGI. This CDR3 contains 16 residues. The CDR3 loop reads CASSYLLAGEGNEQFF.

V gene TRBV18 combines with J gene TRBJ2-7; checking the TCRdb D call of TRBD2 is not possible without DNA. This CDR3 spans 16 amino acids. Per the germline V gene, CDR1 is KGHSH and CDR2 is LQKENI. This chain's CDR3 is CASSPGLAGATYEQYF.

V gene TRBV5-1 combines with J gene TRBJ2-3; TCRdb's D call of TRBD1 is untestable without DNA. Looked up from germline, CDR1 is SGHRS and CDR2 is YFSETQ. The CDR3 runs 14 residues. This CDR3 is CASSLRGVADTQYF.

The chain couples TRBV5-1 to TRBJ2-1; the TCRdb D gene call, TRBD1, has no DNA to confirm it. The V gene's germline CDR1 is SGHRS and CDR2 YFSETQ. This CDR3 spans 14 amino acids. This CDR3 reads CASRLGGGPLRQFF.

This chain connects TRBV6-5 to TRBJ2-2. The CDR3 has 16 amino acids. The germline gives CDR1 MNHEY, CDR2 SVGAGI. CDR3 region: CASSYSGRQNTGELFF.

The CDR3 sequence is CASSFPGTSGLNEQFF. The chain has TRBV28 and TRBJ2-1; TCRdb designates TRBD2, a call that cannot be tested without DNA. The germline V gene has CDR1 MDHEN and CDR2 SYDVKM. The CDR3 extends over 16 amino acids.

The chain joins TRBV5-1 to TRBJ1-1. CDR3 length equals 17 residues. Germline values: CDR1 SGHRS, CDR2 YFSETQ. This CDR3 is CASSLALGWQMNTEAFF.

The J gene is TRBJ2-1, the V gene TRBV7-2; no DNA is available, so the TRBD1 call from TCRdb remains unchecked. The germline V gene has CDR1 SGHTA and CDR2 FQGNSA. The CDR3 consists of 17 residues. This CDR3 reads CASSPRERLWGYNEQFF.